The clone carrying this T cell receptor (beta chain) appeared a few times. Its antigen is undetermined. Source material for PBMCs was about 10 ml fresh peripheral blood. This sample was included in a study of T cells in Graves' hyperthyroidism and ophthalmopathy. The germline V gene encodes CDR1 LGHNA and CDR2 YNFKEQ. Trimming removed 4 bases from V and 3 bases from J, with 15 bases in between. This CDR3 region has 16 residues. Study-wide results and limits: Among clonotypes expanded in thyroid above 0.001, most were also found in blood.

RNA transcripts gave rise to amplified TCR beta CDR3 regions. With the HTBI primer set, the TCR CDR3 went through a first round of RT-PCR. TCRdb reanalysed the multiplex PCR reads using MiXCR and keeps one entry per CDR3 protein. The table shows 350,000 to 500,000 distinct CDR3 sequences, with roughly an eighth occurring only once. The V call is TRBV4-2, the J call TRBJ2-2, with D possibly being TRBD2 (6 bases). This receptor was obtained from a woman younger than 35 with Graves' hyperthyroidism. Sequencing input: blood. The CDR3 reads CASSRPAGGYTGELFF. Written as DNA, the CDR3 is TGTGCCAGCAGCCGACCAGCGGGCGGTTACACCGGGGAGCTGTTTTTT.